The 25 T cell receptor beta chains below come from one sample, sequenced in a study of OX40 agonist ivuxolimab in advanced cancers. TCRdb's copy holds only in-frame clones and misses some; the assay was immunoSEQ multiplex PCR. The sample contains about 40,000 clones, approximately 90% of which appear only once. Material: CD4+ or CD8+ T cells sorted from blood, obtained in a trial of the OX40 agonist ivuxolimab. These receptors originate from an adult with an advanced solid tumor such as melanoma, head and neck, liver or kidney cancer.

In nucleotides, the CDR3 is TGTGCCAGCAGCACAAACACAGATACGCAGTATTTT. Translating it yields CASSTNTDTQYF. The chain recombines TRBV9 with TRBJ2-3; the D is unclear. Trimming removed 4 bases from V and 2 bases from J, with 5 bases in between. The CDR3 consists of 12 residues. Germline CDR1 SGDLS, CDR2 YYNGEE.

This rearrangement joins TRBV7-9 to TRBJ2-1; possible D gene TRBD2, 6 bases. V lost 1 base, J lost 7 bases, and 11 bases lay in between. The germline V gene encodes CDR1 SEHNR and CDR2 FQNEAQ (reference sequence). The CDR3 sequence is 14 residues long. CDR3: CASSLVGGKNEQFF. The CDR3 coding sequence is TGTGCCAGCAGCTTAGTAGGCGGGAAGAATGAGCAGTTCTTC.

V and J are TRBV15 and TRBJ1-2; D possibly corresponds to TRBD1 (5 bases). CDR3 length: 17 amino acids. Trimming shortened V by 0 bases and J by 4 bases, and 18 bases separated the two germline ends. Germline CDR1 reads LNHNV; CDR2 reads YYDKDF (reference sequence). CDR3 sequence: CATSRDRGWGEGYGYTF. The CDR3 DNA is TGTGCCACCAGCAGAGACCGGGGCTGGGGCGAGGGCTATGGCTACACCTTC.

The V gene is TRBV7-9, the J gene TRBJ1-5; D gene ambiguous. This CDR3 contains 14 residues. V lost 5 bases and J lost 0, with 8 bases in between. The germline gives CDR1 SEHNR, CDR2 FQNEAQ (reference sequence). CDR3: CASSATDSNQPQHF. CDR3 bases: TGTGCCAGCAGCGCAACAGATAGCAATCAGCCCCAGCATTTT.

The V gene is TRBV6-1, the J gene TRBJ2-7, with 7 bases aligning to TRBD2. Germline V gives CDR1 MNHNS, CDR2 SASEGT. The ends lost 5 bases at V and 5 bases at J; junction bases unmatched: 12. This CDR3 contains 15 residues. The CDR3 sequence is CASSPGGSLFNEQYF. CDR3 sequence (DNA): TGTGCCAGCAGTCCCGGGGGGTCACTGTTTAACGAGCAGTACTTC.

The V gene is TRBV5-1, the J gene TRBJ2-3; the match to TRBD2 covers 10 bases. Unmatched junction bases numbered 5, after V lost 2 bases and J lost 5 bases. This CDR3 comprises 15 residues. Germline assignment: CDR1 SGHRS and CDR2 YFSETQ. CDR3: CASSFQREGKDTQYF. The CDR3 coding sequence is TGCGCCAGCAGCTTCCAGCGGGAGGGCAAAGATACGCAGTATTTT.

The rearrangement links TRBV29-1 to TRBJ2-1; 11 positions match TRBD2. The CDR3 spans 14 residues. Looked up from germline, CDR1 is SQVTM and CDR2 is ANQGSEA. V lost 5 bases, J lost 10 bases, and 10 bases stayed unmatched. CDR3 in DNA: TGCAGCGTTTTTACTAGCGGGAGAGTACAGGAGCAGTTCTTC. Residues: CSVFTSGRVQEQFF.

This chain uses TRBV6-6 with TRBJ2-7; D is possibly TRBD1 (6 bases). This CDR3 is 13 amino acids long. The ends were cut back, 1 base at V and 6 bases at J, with 10 bases in the middle. Germline-derived CDR1 and CDR2 are MNHNY and SVGAGI (reference sequence). CDR3 nucleotides: TGTGCCAGCAGTTACTATAGAGGGGGCGAGCAGTACTTC. Protein: CASSYYRGGEQYF.

The J gene is TRBJ2-7, the V gene TRBV19; D possibly corresponds to TRBD1 (5 bases). Trimming took 5 bases from V and 3 from J, leaving 8 bases between them. This CDR3 is 12 amino acids long. Germline loops: CDR1 LNHDA, CDR2 SQIVND (reference sequence). The CDR3 bases are TGTGCCAGTAGTTCCGACAGCTACGAGCAGTACTTC. It specifies CASSSDSYEQYF. The variable domain in full, with the rest retrieved from reference TRBV19 and TRBJ2-7, is DGGITQSPKYLFRKEGQNVTLSCEQNLNHDAMYWYRQDPGQGLRLIYYSQIVNDFQKGDIAEGYSVSREKKESFPLTVTSAQKNPTAFYLCASSSDSYEQYFGPGTRLTVT.

This chain connects TRBV27 to TRBJ2-3; no reliable D call. This CDR3 has 16 amino acids. In germline, CDR1 is MNHEY, CDR2 SMNVEV (reference sequence). V lost 4 bases and J 1 base, leaving 15 bases between the germline ends. The DNA for the CDR3 is TGTGCCAGCAGTTCCTACCCTGGCGGTGGCACAGATACGCAGTATTTT. It yields the protein CASSSYPGGGTDTQYF.

The CDR3 spells CASSLDRDHTGELFF. The DNA of the CDR3 is TGTGCCAGCAGCTTAGACAGGGACCACACCGGGGAGCTGTTTTTT. V usage is TRBV7-9 and J usage is TRBJ2-2, with D tentatively TRBD1 (6 bases). The CDR3 loop spans 15 amino acids. V lost 1 base and J lost 3, with 9 bases in between. Germline V gene lookup returns CDR1 SEHNR and CDR2 FQNEAQ (reference sequence). The variable domain in full, completed from reference TRBV7-9 and TRBJ2-2, reads DTGVSQNPRHKITKRGQNVTFRCDPISEHNRLYWYRQTLGQGPEFLTYFQNEAQLEKSRLLSDRFSAERPKGSFSTLEIQRTEQGDSAMYLCASSLDRDHTGELFFGEGSRLTVL.

The chain recombines TRBV7-9 with TRBJ2-1; D remains unclear. V was cut by 5 bases and J by 4 bases, with 6 bases left in between. Germline CDR1 and CDR2: SEHNR and FQNEAQ (reference sequence). This CDR3 has 12 residues. The CDR3 nucleotides read TGTGCCAGCAGCCGAAATTACAATGAGCAGTTCTTC. Translation: CASSRNYNEQFF.

This chain connects TRBV5-5 to TRBJ1-5, with 8 bases fitting TRBD1. CDR1 and CDR2 from the germline V gene are SGHKS and YYEKEE (reference sequence). The CDR3 covers 14 residues. The V gene end was trimmed by 4 bases and the J gene end by 2 bases; junction bases not matched to a gene: 2. In DNA form, the CDR3 reads TGTGCCAGCAGCCCGGACAGGGGCAATCAGCCCCAGCATTTT. Translating it yields CASSPDRGNQPQHF.

V usage is TRBV27 and J usage is TRBJ2-7; D call uncertain. V dropped 3 bases and J dropped 0 bases, with 12 bases sitting between them. The CDR3 runs 15 residues. Germline-derived CDR1 and CDR2 are MNHEY and SMNVEV (reference sequence). The CDR3 nucleotides read TGTGCCAGCAGTTTTGGCTTCGGCGCCTCCTACGAGCAGTACTTC. It yields the protein CASSFGFGASYEQYF.

The chain uses TRBV6-5 and TRBJ2-7; 8 bases line up with TRBD2. The trim removed 1 base at V and 5 bases at J, leaving 1 base unmatched. There are 13 residues in the CDR3. Per the germline V gene, CDR1 is MNHEY and CDR2 is SVGAGI. CDR3: CASSYWRGDEQYF. The CDR3 coding sequence is TGTGCCAGCAGTTACTGGCGGGGGGACGAGCAGTACTTC.

The chain couples TRBV7-9 to TRBJ2-1; TRBD2 is a possible D gene (6 bases). CDR1 and CDR2 (germline): SEHNR, FQNEAQ (reference sequence). This CDR3 has 13 amino acids. Trimming shortened V by 3 bases and J by 3 bases, and 6 bases separated the two germline ends. The CDR3: CASSFGGYNEQFF. CDR3 in DNA: TGTGCCAGCAGCTTCGGGGGCTACAATGAGCAGTTCTTC.

The chain joins TRBV9 to TRBJ2-7; no clear D gene. The germline V gene has CDR1 SGDLS and CDR2 YYNGEE. The ends were cut back, 3 bases at V and 0 bases at J, with 10 bases in the middle. The CDR3 contains 14 residues. CDR3 coding DNA: TGTGCCAGCAGCGGGGCAGTTAGCTCCTACGAGCAGTACTTC. Translating gives CASSGAVSSYEQYF.

This sequence joins TRBV27 and TRBJ2-7; TRBD2 might be the D (5 bases). The CDR3 loop spans 15 amino acids. Germline V gives CDR1 MNHEY, CDR2 SMNVEV (reference sequence). Trimming left V 6 bases short and J 4 bases short, with 19 bases between. The CDR3: CASSSIRTLMYEQYF. CDR3 DNA sequence: TGTGCCAGCAGCTCCATCCGGACTTTGATGTACGAGCAGTACTTC.

The chain uses TRBV28 and TRBJ1-2; D unresolved. The CDR3 totals 12 residues. CDR1 is MDHEN and CDR2 is SYDVKM in the germline V gene. Trimming stripped 7 bases from V and 8 bases from J, with 14 bases between. CDR3 DNA: TGTGCCAGCACCATTGGGAGGGAGGGCTACACCTTC. Residues: CASTIGREGYTF.

DNA for the CDR3: TGCGCCGTAGGAGCAGGGGTAAACACCGGGGAGCTGTTTTTT. This encodes CAVGAGVNTGELFF. The chain uses TRBV4-1 and TRBJ2-2, with D tentatively TRBD1 (6 bases). The CDR3 sequence is 14 residues long. Between the trimmed V and J ends, which lost 11 bases and 2 bases, there was a span of 15 bases. Germline V gives CDR1 MGHRA, CDR2 YSYEKL.

The rearrangement uses TRBV5-4 and TRBJ2-1; D may be TRBD1 or TRBD2 (5 bases each). The V gene lost 0 bases and the J gene lost 10 bases, with 14 bases spanning the gap. The V gene's germline CDR1 is SGHNT and CDR2 YYREEE (reference sequence). The CDR3 sequence is 14 residues long. CDR3 loop: CASSLEGPTDEQFF. Written as DNA, the CDR3 is TGTGCCAGCAGCTTGGAGGGACCGACAGACGAGCAGTTCTTC. The entire variable domain, with the rest obtained from reference TRBV5-4 and TRBJ2-1, is as follows: ETGVTQSPTHLIKTRGQQVTLRCSSQSGHNTVSWYQQALGQGPQFIFQYYREEENGRGNFPPRFSGLQFPNYSSELNVNALELDDSALYLCASSLEGPTDEQFFGPGTRLTVL.

The J gene is TRBJ2-7, the V gene TRBV4-1; TRBD1 agrees at 10 bases. The V and J ends lost 2 bases and 3 bases, in that order; junction bases with no gene match: 4. The CDR3 sequence is 15 residues long. CDR1 and CDR2 (germline): MGHRA, YSYEKL. CDR3 coding DNA: TGCGCCAGCAGCCAAACCGGACAGGGGGGCTACGAGCAGTACTTC. Translating it yields CASSQTGQGGYEQYF.

CDR3 loop: CASSLGAGRTDTQYF. CDR3 nucleotide sequence: TGTGCCAGCAGCTTGGGAGCGGGCCGCACAGATACGCAGTATTTT. The chain recombines TRBV5-8 with TRBJ2-3; D might be TRBD2 (6 bases). This CDR3 contains 15 residues. With 0 bases removed from V and 1 base from J, the gap between germline ends came to 9 bases. Looked up from germline, CDR1 is SGHTS and CDR2 is YDEGEE.

This rearrangement joins TRBV7-8 to TRBJ2-3; D is possibly TRBD2 (6 bases). Germline V gene lookup returns CDR1 SGHVS and CDR2 FQNEAQ. Trimming stripped 0 bases from V and 4 bases from J, with 14 bases between. This CDR3 has 16 amino acids. The CDR3 region is CASSLAFGSGADTQYF. CDR3 sequence (DNA): TGTGCCAGCAGCTTAGCGTTCGGGAGCGGCGCAGATACGCAGTATTTT.

V gene TRBV7-9 combines with J gene TRBJ2-1; TRBD2 is a possible D gene (6 bases). This CDR3 has 15 residues. Germline CDR1 and CDR2: SEHNR and FQNEAQ (reference sequence). V was clipped by 4 bases and J by 3 bases, with 13 bases between them. The CDR3 region has the DNA TGTGCCAGCAGCTACGAAACGGAGGGCTACAATGAGCAGTTCTTC. It codes for CASSYETEGYNEQFF.